The 6 T cell receptor beta chains in this list originate from one sample, sequenced in a study of T cell responses to AZD1222 COVID-19 vaccine. The table came from immunoSEQ multiplex PCR; TCRdb's copy has only in-frame clones and leaves some out. Among approximately 110,000 clones listed, 80% to 95% were seen once. The starting material was peripheral blood, obtained 28 days after the second AZD1222 dose. The receptors derive from an adult who received the AZD1222 COVID-19 vaccine.

This chain links TRBV2 with TRBJ2-6; D may match TRBD1 or TRBD2 (5 bases each). Trimming pared 4 bases from V and 8 bases from J, leaving 6 bases between. Germline lookup yields CDR1 SNHLY and CDR2 FYNNEI. CDR3 length: 12 amino acids. The CDR3 nucleotides are TGTGCCAGCAGTGGGGGACCCAACGTCCTGACTTTC. Amino acids: CASSGGPNVLTF.

This sequence joins TRBV4-1 and TRBJ2-7; TRBD2 is a possible D gene (5 bases). Trimming cost V 3 bases and J 0 bases, with 9 bases left between them. Germline V gives CDR1 MGHRA, CDR2 YSYEKL. CDR3 length: 14 amino acids. CDR3 sequence reads: CASSQNRDSYEQYF. The CDR3 nucleotides read TGCGCCAGCAGCCAGAACCGGGACTCCTACGAGCAGTACTTC.

The gene calls are TRBV28 and TRBJ1-2; 7 bases line up with TRBD1. Trimming cost V 3 bases and J 2 bases; bases outside gene matches: 3. Germline-derived CDR1 and CDR2 are MDHEN and SYDVKM. The CDR3 has 14 amino acids. CDR3 nucleotides: TGTGCCAGCAGTTTGGGACAGCAAAACTATGGCTACACCTTC. Translated: CASSLGQQNYGYTF.

J is TRBJ2-2 and V is TRBV2; D may correspond to TRBD1 or TRBD2 (5 bases each). Germline assignment: CDR1 SNHLY and CDR2 FYNNEI. The CDR3 loop spans 15 amino acids. Between the trimmed V and J ends, which lost 6 bases and 2 bases, there was a span of 13 bases. The CDR3 DNA is TGTGCCAGCAGCTTATTGGGGACCAACACCGGGGAGCTGTTTTTT. It specifies CASSLLGTNTGELFF.

This clone appeared once. The chain carries TRBV4-1 and TRBJ2-7; D is unclear. Germline V CDR1 and CDR2: MGHRA, YSYEKL. Trimming took 1 base from V and 1 from J, leaving 11 bases between them. The length of the CDR3 is 15 residues. The CDR3 spells CASSQVSRTSYEQYF. The CDR3 DNA reads as TGCGCCAGCAGCCAAGTCTCTAGAACGTCCTACGAGCAGTACTTC.

This sequence joins TRBV28 and TRBJ1-1; 9 bases line up with TRBD1. This CDR3 region has 16 residues. Germline V gene sequence: CDR1 MDHEN, CDR2 SYDVKM. Unmatched junction bases numbered 18, after V lost 5 bases and J lost 11 bases. CDR3 bases: TGTGCCAGCAGTCCAGCCGGGACAGGGACCATCGGCAGCGCTTTCTTT. This gives the protein CASSPAGTGTIGSAFF.